Following are 30 T cell receptor beta chains from one sample sequenced in a study of T cell repertoires in cytomegalovirus infection. TCRdb used MiXCR to reprocess the reads, holding one entry per CDR3 protein. The data hold fewer than 350,000 distinct CDR3 sequences, with about 27% observed a single time. No antigen is known for these receptors. The sequencing here drew on cultured PBMCs, taken from culture after CMV antigen stimulation. The receptors were gathered from a human donor in good health (CMV status not recorded). Some clones in this sample may be carry-over from other donors' samples.

The chain employs TRBV7-8 and TRBJ2-6, with D perhaps TRBD1 (6 bases). Germline CDR1 and CDR2: SGHVS and FQNEAQ. The CDR3 has 16 residues. Trimming stripped 0 bases from V and 2 bases from J, with 8 bases between. The CDR3 DNA sequence: TGTGCCAGCAGCTTAGCGAGGACAGCTGGGGCCAACGTCCTGACTTTC. Protein: CASSLARTAGANVLTF. Full variable domain (outside the CDR3, taken from reference TRBV7-8 and TRBJ2-6): GAGVSQSPRYKVAKRGQDVALRCDPISGHVSLFWYQQALGQGPEFLTYFQNEAQLDKSGLPSDRFFAERPEGSVSTLKIQRTQQEDSAVYLCASSLARTAGANVLTFGAGSRLTVL.

A few counts support this clonotype. This rearrangement joins TRBV11-2 to TRBJ1-4; D is ambiguous. Germline CDR1 SGHAT, CDR2 FQNNGV. CDR3 length: 14 residues. V was shortened by 4 bases and J by 7 bases, with 13 bases between the two germline ends. The CDR3: CASSSPGESEKLFF. CDR3 sequence (DNA): TGTGCCAGCAGCTCCCCGGGAGAGTCTGAAAAACTGTTTTTT.

This clonotype has just a few counts. V gene TRBV7-9 combines with J gene TRBJ2-7; perhaps TRBD2 as D (6 bases). Germline values: CDR1 SEHNR, CDR2 FQNEAQ (reference sequence). CDR3 size: 15 residues. Trimming took off 5 bases at V and 5 bases at J, with 19 bases between the two ends. For the CDR3, the DNA is TGTGCCAGCAGCCCCTCCGGGGGACGAGAAAACGAGCAGTACTTC. This translates into CASSPSGGRENEQYF.

This clonotype was seen a handful of times. J is TRBJ1-1 and V is TRBV27; D unresolved. The V gene lost 4 bases and the J gene lost 1 base, with 13 bases spanning the gap. The CDR3 spans 15 residues. Looked up from germline, CDR1 is MNHEY and CDR2 is SMNVEV (reference sequence). The CDR3 reads CASSSPLEGNTEAFF. DNA for the CDR3: TGTGCCAGCAGTTCTCCCCTGGAGGGGAACACTGAAGCTTTCTTT.

In the case of this clonotype: This may stem from a read error, because a much larger clone lies one nucleotide away. The V gene is TRBV4-2, the J gene TRBJ1-1; D is ambiguous. CDR3 size: 15 residues. Trimming stripped 8 bases from V and 5 bases from J, with 21 bases between. CDR1 is LGHNA, CDR2 YNFKEQ, per germline. CDR3 bases: TGTGCCAGCGGCAACCTAAGACGAACACGAACTGAAGCTTTCTTT. Protein sequence: CASGNLRRTRTEAFF.

This clonotype has just a few counts. The V and J genes are TRBV12-3 or TRBV12-4 and TRBJ2-2; D is unresolved. V lost 5 bases, J lost 8 bases, and 6 bases lay in between. The CDR3 length is 11 residues. The CDR3 nucleotides read TGTGCCAGCAGTGTCGGGGGGGAGCTGTTTTTT. Encoded protein: CASSVGGELFF.

The chain carries TRBV5-1 and TRBJ2-6; D may be TRBD1 (5 bases). Germline CDR1 is SGHRS and CDR2 is YFSETQ. The length of the CDR3 is 17 residues. With 0 bases removed from V and 0 bases from J, the gap between germline ends came to 10 bases. In DNA, the CDR3 is TGCGCCAGCAGCTTGGTTGGGGCCAGCTCTGGGGCCAACGTCCTGACTTTC. Amino acids: CASSLVGASSGANVLTF.

The chain couples TRBV7-9 to TRBJ1-1, with D unclear. Trimming removed 0 bases at V and 1 base at J, with 9 bases between. Germline CDR1 reads SEHNR; CDR2 reads FQNEAQ (reference sequence). There are 15 residues in the CDR3. The CDR3 bases are TGTGCCAGCAGCTTAGCGGTATTTCGGAACACTGAAGCTTTCTTT. This sequence encodes CASSLAVFRNTEAFF.

This clonotype was seen only a few times. Here the CDR3 reads CASSLSVDRLRPQYF. The CDR3 DNA reads as TGTGCCAGCAGTTTATCCGTAGATAGGCTGAGACCGCAGTACTTC. The chain combines TRBV28 with TRBJ2-7; D is unclear. V lost 1 base and J lost 9, with 19 bases in between. Germline V gives CDR1 MDHEN, CDR2 SYDVKM. This CDR3 is 15 amino acids long.

The rearrangement uses TRBV7-6 and TRBJ2-3; 9 bases align to TRBD2. Per germline, CDR1 SGHVS and CDR2 FNYEAQ. The CDR3 is 17 amino acids. V lost 5 bases to trimming and J lost 6 bases; unmatched junction nucleotides: 15. The CDR3 sequence is CASSPLSRGRARDTQYF. DNA for the CDR3: TGTGCCAGCAGCCCTCTTTCCCGCGGGAGGGCGCGGGATACGCAGTATTTT.

This clonotype was seen only a few times. V usage is TRBV6-5 and J usage is TRBJ2-7; D is possibly TRBD2 (5 bases). Germline values: CDR1 MNHEY, CDR2 SVGAGI. The CDR3 has 14 amino acids. Trimming pared 5 bases from V and 7 bases from J, leaving 18 bases between. CDR3 loop: CASSTPSGGLEQYF. CDR3 sequence (DNA): TGTGCCAGCAGTACCCCCTCGGGCGGACTTGAGCAGTACTTC.

The V gene is TRBV5-1, the J gene TRBJ1-2; D unresolved. Germline lookup yields CDR1 SGHRS and CDR2 YFSETQ. This CDR3 has 11 amino acids. Deletions cut 7 bases from V and 7 bases from J, with 11 bases between. CDR3 sequence reads: CASGSNSGYTF. CDR3 bases: TGCGCCAGCGGCTCGAATAGTGGCTACACCTTC.

V and J are TRBV5-1 and TRBJ1-6; perhaps TRBD1 as D (5 bases). This CDR3 is 15 amino acids long. CDR1 SGHRS and CDR2 YFSETQ come from the germline V gene. The V and J ends lost 6 bases and 4 bases respectively, with 14 bases between them. The CDR3 reads CASTPGHSYNSPLHF. The CDR3 DNA follows: TGCGCCAGCACCCCCGGACACTCATATAATTCACCCCTCCACTTT.

This clonotype was observed once. The rearrangement links TRBV28 to TRBJ2-1; no firm D call. Germline CDR1 MDHEN, CDR2 SYDVKM. The CDR3 is made up of 12 amino acids. The germline V and J ends were trimmed by 9 bases and 7 bases, with 13 bases remaining between them. CDR3 in amino acids: CASLRHGNEQFF. The CDR3 nucleotides are TGTGCCAGTCTTAGGCATGGGAATGAGCAGTTCTTC.

This clonotype was counted many times. The J gene is TRBJ2-1, the V gene TRBV11-2; 10 bases align to TRBD2. V lost 2 bases and J lost 6; bases outside the gene matches: 4. The CDR3 has 15 amino acids. Germline V CDR1 and CDR2: SGHAT, FQNNGV. CDR3 loop: CASSLTSGAFNEQFF. CDR3 DNA: TGTGCCAGCAGCTTAACTAGCGGGGCCTTCAATGAGCAGTTCTTC.

This clonotype has only a few counts. The V call is TRBV6-1, the J call TRBJ2-5; tentatively, D is TRBD2 (5 bases). V was trimmed by 5 bases and J by 5 bases, leaving 18 bases between them. The germline V gene encodes CDR1 MNHNS and CDR2 SASEGT. The length of the CDR3 is 15 residues. This CDR3 is CASSTRVGLAETQYF. DNA of the CDR3: TGTGCCAGCAGTACTAGAGTGGGGTTGGCGGAGACCCAGTACTTC.

In its sample, this clonotype was seen a few times. V gene TRBV19 combines with J gene TRBJ1-5; TRBD1 might be the D (6 bases). Germline CDR1 and CDR2: LNHDA and SQIVND (reference sequence). V was clipped by 3 bases and J by 7 bases, with 19 bases between them. The CDR3 runs to 16 residues. This chain's CDR3 is CASSIRLAGVIQPQHF. The CDR3 DNA sequence: TGTGCCAGTAGTATTCGGCTTGCAGGGGTGATCCAGCCCCAGCATTTT. The full variable domain, rest sourced from reference TRBV19 and TRBJ1-5, is DGGITQSPKYLFRKEGQNVTLSCEQNLNHDAMYWYRQDPGQGLRLIYYSQIVNDFQKGDIAEGYSVSREKKESFPLTVTSAQKNPTAFYLCASSIRLAGVIQPQHFGDGTRLSIL.

The sample holds a few counts of this clonotype. The chain combines TRBV6-2 or TRBV6-3 with TRBJ2-7; no reliable D call. The germline CDR1 and CDR2 sequences are MNHEY and SVGEGT. The ends were cut back, 2 bases at V and 0 bases at J, with 8 bases in the middle. This CDR3 has 14 residues. CDR3 protein: CASSYEAPSYEQYF. CDR3 in DNA: TGTGCCAGCAGTTACGAGGCCCCCTCCTACGAGCAGTACTTC.

The V call is TRBV28, the J call TRBJ1-5; 7 positions agree with TRBD1. V was pared by 6 bases and J by 7 bases, with 9 bases of the junction left unmatched. The CDR3 contains 14 residues. Germline CDR1 MDHEN, CDR2 SYDVKM. The CDR3 DNA reads TGTGCCAGCAGACCGACAGGGCCAAACCAGCCCCAGCATTTT. Amino acid sequence: CASRPTGPNQPQHF.

This clonotype has only a few counts. This sequence joins TRBV7-3 and TRBJ2-3; D is ambiguous. V lost 4 bases and J lost 2, with 10 bases in between. The CDR3 runs 14 residues. Germline V gene sequence: CDR1 SGHTA, CDR2 FQGTGA. The CDR3 spells CASSSSDHTDTQYF. The CDR3 coding sequence is TGTGCCAGCAGCTCCAGCGACCACACAGATACGCAGTATTTT.

This sequence joins TRBV12-3 or TRBV12-4 and TRBJ2-7; D possibly corresponds to TRBD1 (5 bases). V shed 8 bases and J shed 5 bases, with 13 bases lying between them. The CDR3 has 12 residues. The CDR3, as DNA: TGTGCCAGCTGTATGGCAGGGAACGAGCAGTACTTC. Amino acid sequence: CASCMAGNEQYF.

This clonotype has a single count. The chain couples TRBV7-8 to TRBJ2-2; the D gene is possibly TRBD2 (6 bases). The V end was cut by 3 bases, the J end by 2 bases, with 16 bases between. This CDR3 has 17 amino acids. Germline V CDR1 and CDR2: SGHVS, FQNEAQ. CDR3 coding DNA: TGTGCCAGCAGCTTGGTTAGCGGACTCCGAAACACCGGGGAGCTGTTTTTT. This gives the protein CASSLVSGLRNTGELFF.

By share of the sample, this clonotype is medium-sized. The chain has TRBV7-6 and TRBJ2-1, with 10 positions matching TRBD2. The trim removed 0 bases at V and 2 bases at J, leaving 4 bases unmatched. The CDR3 sequence is 17 residues long. Germline V gene data show CDR1 as SGHVS and CDR2 as FNYEAQ. In DNA, the CDR3 is TGTGCCAGCAGCTTAGCCTTTAGCGGGGGGACCTACAATGAGCAGTTCTTC. This codes for CASSLAFSGGTYNEQFF.

This chain links TRBV6-6 with TRBJ2-7; 8 bases match TRBD1. V lost 4 bases, J lost 3 bases, and 5 bases stayed unmatched. The CDR3 covers 14 residues. From germline, CDR1 is MNHNY and CDR2 SVGAGI (reference sequence). DNA of the CDR3: TGTGCCAGCAGTTCCCGGACAGGGCGCTACGAGCAGTACTTC. This codes for CASSSRTGRYEQYF.

This sequence joins TRBV6-5 and TRBJ2-7, with 8 positions matching TRBD1. This CDR3 spans 13 amino acids. Germline trimming cut 7 bases from V and 3 bases from J; bases unmatched to any gene: 5. Germline V lookup: CDR1 MNHEY, CDR2 SVGAGI. This chain's CDR3 is CASKWTGSYEQYF. The CDR3 nucleotides read TGTGCCAGCAAGTGGACAGGGAGCTACGAGCAGTACTTC.

V is TRBV7-3 and J is TRBJ2-1; 8 nucleotides align to TRBD2. This CDR3 region has 12 residues. The germline gives CDR1 SGHTA, CDR2 FQGTGA. Losses at the gene ends were 2 bases for V and 12 bases for J; bases not matched to a gene: 3. In DNA, the CDR3 is TGTGCCAGCAGCTTACGGGAGGGACCGCAGTTCTTC. As protein: CASSLREGPQFF. Supplemented by reference TRBV7-3 and TRBJ2-1, the full variable domain reads GAGVSQTPSNKVTEKGKYVELRCDPISGHTALYWYRQSLGQGPEFLIYFQGTGAADDSGLPNDRFFAVRPEGSVSTLKIQRTERGDSAVYLCASSLREGPQFFGPGTRLTVL.

This clonotype was detected ten times or more. The chain has TRBV7-2 and TRBJ2-7, with D possibly being TRBD2 (6 bases). CDR3 length: 15 residues. The germline CDR1 and CDR2 sequences are SGHTA and FQGNSA. The V end was cut by 0 bases, the J end by 0 bases, with 9 bases between. The CDR3 sequence: CASSLAGGSSYEQYF. The CDR3 DNA reads TGTGCCAGCAGCTTAGCGGGGGGATCCTCCTACGAGCAGTACTTC.

This clonotype was counted many times. V usage is TRBV7-2 and J usage is TRBJ2-7; 9 nucleotides agree with TRBD2. Trimming removed 1 base from V and 3 bases from J; junction bases left unmatched: 10. This CDR3 contains 17 residues. CDR1 is SGHTA and CDR2 is FQGNSA in the germline V gene. The DNA for the CDR3 is TGTGCCAGCAGCTTAGGAGGTAGCGGGGGCCCGTACTACGAGCAGTACTTC. Translated, it gives CASSLGGSGGPYYEQYF. The variable domain in full, completed from reference TRBV7-2 and TRBJ2-7, reads GAGVSQSPSNKVTEKGKDVELRCDPISGHTALYWYRQSLGQGLEFLIYFQGNSAPDKSGLPSDRFSAERTGGSVSTLTIQRTQQEDSAVYLCASSLGGSGGPYYEQYFGPGTRLTVT.

The chain couples TRBV24-1 to TRBJ2-1, with unresolved D. The germline V and J ends were trimmed by 5 bases and 4 bases, with 5 bases remaining between them. CDR1 is KGHDR and CDR2 is SFDVKD in the germline V gene. The CDR3 totals 12 residues. The CDR3 protein is CATSAGYNEQFF. Here the CDR3 DNA reads TGTGCCACCAGTGCCGGATACAATGAGCAGTTCTTC.

This clonotype came up a few times. The rearrangement joins TRBV12-3 or TRBV12-4 to TRBJ1-2, with D perhaps TRBD1 (5 bases). V lost 7 bases and J 4 bases, leaving 13 bases between the germline ends. This CDR3 region has 13 residues. The CDR3 region is CASTPAGPYGYTF. The DNA for the CDR3 is TGTGCCAGCACCCCAGCAGGGCCCTATGGCTACACCTTC.